Listed here are 2 T cell receptor beta chains from one sample, sequenced in a study of blood T cell repertoires in COVID-19 (dated by TCRdb to about 2020). The library was prepared using the immunoSEQ multiplex PCR assay. Not all clones reach the TCRdb copy of this immuneACCESS table, which keeps in-frame sequences only. Checked studies attribute under half of the gap to unresolved V genes and leave the rest unexplained. The sample includes roughly 70,000 clones, with roughly 89% observed a single time. The ten top clones hold roughly 9.6% of the sample. The sample consisted of peripheral blood. These receptors all stem from an elderly man with acute or convalescent COVID-19.

The V gene is TRBV5-4, the J gene TRBJ2-2, with 8 bases fitting TRBD2. Germline V CDR1 and CDR2: SGHNT, YYREEE (reference sequence). The CDR3 covers 16 residues. After removal of 4 bases from V and 4 bases from J, the junction contained 9 bases not matched to a gene. The CDR3 sequence: CASSPGLVVSTGELFF. In DNA form, the CDR3 reads TGTGCCAGCAGCCCGGGACTAGTAGTGAGCACCGGGGAGCTGTTTTTT.

CDR3 sequence reads: CASSPPTSLSTDTQYF. The CDR3 nucleotides read TGCGCCAGCAGCCCCCCGACTAGCTTGAGCACAGATACGCAGTATTTT. V and J are TRBV5-1 and TRBJ2-3, with 7 bases identical to TRBD2. The CDR3 has 16 residues. Unmatched junction bases numbered 8, after V lost 4 bases and J lost 0 bases. Germline V gene lookup returns CDR1 SGHRS and CDR2 YFSETQ.